This TCR beta chain was identified in a study of blood T cell repertoires in COVID-19. Authors' processing steps: Researchers report that nucleated cell counts were estimated from reference gene primer amplification. Generated by immunoSEQ multiplex PCR, the TCRdb table keeps only in-frame clones and is missing some. Clonal size and the V and J genes are those of that table, whereas D and trimming came from the DNA. The sample holds about 300,000 clones, about nine tenths seen once. The ends were cut back, 3 bases at V and 7 bases at J, with 3 bases in the middle. The length of the CDR3 is 11 residues. Germline V lookup: CDR1 ENHRY, CDR2 SYGVKD.

This TCR derives from a young man with active or convalescent COVID-19. The sample taken for sequencing was peripheral blood. The V call is TRBV10-3, the J call TRBJ2-2; D is uncertain. CDR3 DNA: TGTGCCATCAGTGAATACGGGGAGCTGTTTTTT. Its translation is CAISEYGELFF.